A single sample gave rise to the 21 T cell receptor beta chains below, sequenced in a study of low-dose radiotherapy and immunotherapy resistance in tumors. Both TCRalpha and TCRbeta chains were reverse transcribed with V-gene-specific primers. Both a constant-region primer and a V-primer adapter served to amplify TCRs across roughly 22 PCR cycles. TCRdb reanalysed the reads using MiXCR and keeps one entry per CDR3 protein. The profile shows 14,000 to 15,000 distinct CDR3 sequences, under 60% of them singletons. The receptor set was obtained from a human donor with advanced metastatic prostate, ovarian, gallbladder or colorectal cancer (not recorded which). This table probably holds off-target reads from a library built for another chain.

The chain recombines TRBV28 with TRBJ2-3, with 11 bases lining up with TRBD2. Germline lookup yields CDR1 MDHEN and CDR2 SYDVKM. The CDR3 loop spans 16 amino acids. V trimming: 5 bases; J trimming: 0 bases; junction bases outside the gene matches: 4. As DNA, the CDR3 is TGTGCCAGCAGTGGGACTAGCGGTTATAGCACAGATACGCAGTATTTT. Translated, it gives CASSGTSGYSTDTQYF.

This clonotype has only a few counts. CDR3 region: CASSSDTYGYTF. The CDR3 region has the DNA TGCGCCAGCAGCTCTGACACCTATGGCTACACCTTC. This chain joins TRBV5-1 and TRBJ1-2; D gene ambiguous. CDR3 length: 12 amino acids. Trimming pared 3 bases from V and 4 bases from J, leaving 7 bases between. Germline CDR1 SGHRS, CDR2 YFSETQ.

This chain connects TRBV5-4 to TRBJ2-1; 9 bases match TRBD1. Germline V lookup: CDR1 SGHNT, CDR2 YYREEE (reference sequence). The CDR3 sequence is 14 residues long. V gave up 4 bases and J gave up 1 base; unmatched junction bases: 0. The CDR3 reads CASSGQGSYNEQFF. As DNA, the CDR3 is TGTGCCAGCAGCGGACAGGGGTCCTACAATGAGCAGTTCTTC.

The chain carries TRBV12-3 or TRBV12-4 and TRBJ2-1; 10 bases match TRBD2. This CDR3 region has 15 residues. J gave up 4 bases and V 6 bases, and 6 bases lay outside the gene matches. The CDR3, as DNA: TGTGCCAGCAGCCAGCGGGAGGGCCGGTACAATGAGCAGTTCTTC. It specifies CASSQREGRYNEQFF.

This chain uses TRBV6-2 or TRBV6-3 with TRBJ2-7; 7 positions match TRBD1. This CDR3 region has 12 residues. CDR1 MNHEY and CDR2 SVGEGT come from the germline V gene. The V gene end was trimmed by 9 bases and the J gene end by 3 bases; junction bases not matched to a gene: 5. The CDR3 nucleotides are TGTGCCAGTAACAGGGGAGACTACGAGCAGTACTTC. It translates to CASNRGDYEQYF.

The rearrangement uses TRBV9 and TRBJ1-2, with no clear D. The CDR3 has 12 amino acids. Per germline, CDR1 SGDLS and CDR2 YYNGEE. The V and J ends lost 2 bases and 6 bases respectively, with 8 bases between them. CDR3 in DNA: TGTGCCAGCAGCGTGGGTAAGGATGGCTACACCTTC. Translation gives CASSVGKDGYTF.

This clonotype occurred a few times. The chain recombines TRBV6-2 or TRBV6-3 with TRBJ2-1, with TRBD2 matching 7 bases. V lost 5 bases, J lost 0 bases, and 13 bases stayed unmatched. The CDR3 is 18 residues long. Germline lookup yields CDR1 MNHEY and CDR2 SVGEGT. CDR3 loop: CASSVTGASGNSYNEQFF. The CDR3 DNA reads TGTGCCAGCAGTGTAACTGGGGCTAGCGGTAACTCCTACAATGAGCAGTTCTTC.

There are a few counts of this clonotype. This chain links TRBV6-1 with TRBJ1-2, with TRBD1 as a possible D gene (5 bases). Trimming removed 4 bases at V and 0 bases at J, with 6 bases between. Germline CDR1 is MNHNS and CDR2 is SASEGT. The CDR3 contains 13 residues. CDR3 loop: CASSVQANYGYTF. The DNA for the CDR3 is TGTGCCAGCAGTGTACAGGCTAACTATGGCTACACCTTC.

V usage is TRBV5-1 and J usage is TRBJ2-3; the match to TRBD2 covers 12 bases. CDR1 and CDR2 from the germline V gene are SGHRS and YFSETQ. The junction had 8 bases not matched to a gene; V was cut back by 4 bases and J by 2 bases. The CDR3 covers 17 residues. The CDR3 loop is CASSRMASGGATDTQYF. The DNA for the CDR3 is TGCGCCAGCAGCCGGATGGCTAGCGGGGGGGCCACAGATACGCAGTATTTT.

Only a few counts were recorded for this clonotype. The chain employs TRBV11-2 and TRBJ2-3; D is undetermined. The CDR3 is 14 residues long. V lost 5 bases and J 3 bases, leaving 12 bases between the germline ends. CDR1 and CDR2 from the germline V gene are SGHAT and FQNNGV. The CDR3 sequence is CASSHPGTTDTQYF. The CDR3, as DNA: TGTGCCAGCAGCCATCCCGGTACGACAGATACGCAGTATTTT.

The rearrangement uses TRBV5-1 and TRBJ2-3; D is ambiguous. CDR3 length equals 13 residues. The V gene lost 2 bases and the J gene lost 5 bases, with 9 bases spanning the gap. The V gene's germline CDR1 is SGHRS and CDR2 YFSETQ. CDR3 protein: CASSFGREDTQYF. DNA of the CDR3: TGCGCCAGCAGCTTCGGCAGAGAAGATACGCAGTATTTT. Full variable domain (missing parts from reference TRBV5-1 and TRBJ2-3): KAGVTQTPRYLIKTRGQQVTLSCSPISGHRSVSWYQQTPGQGLQFLFEYFSETQRNKGNFPGRFSGRQFSNSRSEMNVSTLELGDSALYLCASSFGREDTQYFGPGTRLTVL.

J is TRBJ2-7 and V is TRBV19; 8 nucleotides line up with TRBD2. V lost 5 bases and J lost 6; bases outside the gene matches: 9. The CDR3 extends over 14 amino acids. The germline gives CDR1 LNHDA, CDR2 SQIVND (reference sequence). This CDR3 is CASSPSGGSGEQYF. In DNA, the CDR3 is TGTGCCAGTAGTCCCAGCGGGGGATCCGGCGAGCAGTACTTC.

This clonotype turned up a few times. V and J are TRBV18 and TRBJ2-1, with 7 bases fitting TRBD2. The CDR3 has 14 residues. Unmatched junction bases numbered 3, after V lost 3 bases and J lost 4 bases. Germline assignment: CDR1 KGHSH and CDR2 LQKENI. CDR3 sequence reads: CASSPPAGYNEQFF. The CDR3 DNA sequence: TGTGCCAGCTCACCCCCAGCGGGGTACAATGAGCAGTTCTTC.

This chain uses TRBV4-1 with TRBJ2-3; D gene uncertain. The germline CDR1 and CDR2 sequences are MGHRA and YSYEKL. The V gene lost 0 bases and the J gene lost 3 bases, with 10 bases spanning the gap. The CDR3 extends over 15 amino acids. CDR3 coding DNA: TGCGCCAGCAGCCAAGAGGAGAGCTTAACAGATACGCAGTATTTT. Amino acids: CASSQEESLTDTQYF.

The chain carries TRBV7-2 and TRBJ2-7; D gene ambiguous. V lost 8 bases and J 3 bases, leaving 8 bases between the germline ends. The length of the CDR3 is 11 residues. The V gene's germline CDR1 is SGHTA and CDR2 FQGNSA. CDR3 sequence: CASSGFYEQYF. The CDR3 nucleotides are TGTGCCAGCTCCGGCTTCTACGAGCAGTACTTC.

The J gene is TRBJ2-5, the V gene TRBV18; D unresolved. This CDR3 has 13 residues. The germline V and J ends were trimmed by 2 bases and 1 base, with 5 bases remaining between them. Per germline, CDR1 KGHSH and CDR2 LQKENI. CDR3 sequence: CASSPNLQETQYF. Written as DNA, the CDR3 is TGTGCCAGCTCACCAAATCTCCAAGAGACCCAGTACTTC.

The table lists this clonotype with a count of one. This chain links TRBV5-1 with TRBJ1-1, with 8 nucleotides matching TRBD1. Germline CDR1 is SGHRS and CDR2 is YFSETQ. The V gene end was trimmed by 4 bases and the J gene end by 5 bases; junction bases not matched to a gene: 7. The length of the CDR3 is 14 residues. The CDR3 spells CASSPNRGWTEAFF. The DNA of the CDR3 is TGCGCCAGCAGCCCTAACAGGGGGTGGACTGAAGCTTTCTTT. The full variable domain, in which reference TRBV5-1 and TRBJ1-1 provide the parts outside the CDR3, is KAGVTQTPRYLIKTRGQQVTLSCSPISGHRSVSWYQQTPGQGLQFLFEYFSETQRNKGNFPGRFSGRQFSNSRSEMNVSTLELGDSALYLCASSPNRGWTEAFFGQGTRLTVV.

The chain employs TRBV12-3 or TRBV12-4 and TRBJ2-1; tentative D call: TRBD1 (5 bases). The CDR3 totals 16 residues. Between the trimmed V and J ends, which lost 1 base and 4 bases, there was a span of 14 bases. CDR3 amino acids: CASSLGRAGSYNEQFF. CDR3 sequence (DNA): TGTGCCAGCAGTTTAGGTAGGGCAGGGTCTTACAATGAGCAGTTCTTC.

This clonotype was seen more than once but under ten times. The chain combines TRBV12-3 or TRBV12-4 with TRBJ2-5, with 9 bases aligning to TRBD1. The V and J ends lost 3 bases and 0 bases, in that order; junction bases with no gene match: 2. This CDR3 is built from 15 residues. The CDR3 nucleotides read TGTGCCAGCAGTTTCGGGACAGGGAACCAAGAGACCCAGTACTTC. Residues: CASSFGTGNQETQYF.

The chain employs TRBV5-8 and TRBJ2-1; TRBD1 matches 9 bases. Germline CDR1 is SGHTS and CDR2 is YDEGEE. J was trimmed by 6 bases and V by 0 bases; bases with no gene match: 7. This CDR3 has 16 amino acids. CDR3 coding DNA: TGTGCCAGCAGCTTGGCCGCAGGGACAGGGATCAATGAGCAGTTCTTC. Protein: CASSLAAGTGINEQFF.

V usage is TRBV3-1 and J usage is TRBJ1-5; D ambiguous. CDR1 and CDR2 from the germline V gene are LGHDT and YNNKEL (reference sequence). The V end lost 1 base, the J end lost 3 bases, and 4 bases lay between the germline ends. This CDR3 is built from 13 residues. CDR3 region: CASSQGPNQPQHF. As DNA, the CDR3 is TGTGCCAGCAGCCAAGGTCCCAATCAGCCCCAGCATTTT. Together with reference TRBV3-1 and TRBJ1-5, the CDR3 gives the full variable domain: DTAVSQTPKYLVTQMGNDKSIKCEQNLGHDTMYWYKQDSKKFLKIMFSYNNKELIINETVPNRFSPKSPDKAHLNLHINSLELGDSAVYFCASSQGPNQPQHFGDGTRLSIL.